This T cell receptor (beta chain) stems from a study of blood T cell repertoires in COVID-19 (dated by TCRdb to the early 2020s). Background on the whole study: Samples from collaborators originated in the United States, Italy and Spain and spanned both the acute and convalescent phases of COVID-19. The dataset comprised deeply sampled blood TCRbeta repertoires from subjects exposed to, actively infected with, or recovered from COVID-19. The repertoires were made available in a free public database intended to serve as a resource for research on the immune response to SARS-CoV-2. Samples were obtained from the ongoing ImmuneRACE study (first 160 participants) and from 1,200 or so subjects provided by 6 global collaborators. Where available, HLA class I and class II types were taken from metadata supplied by the sample provider and were not determined by assay-based typing. The material from the prospective study consisted of cDNA or gDNA derived from T cells, B-cell-depleted T cells, or PBMCs. The sample metadata nearly always contained a de-identified subject ID, COVID-19 status, age in years and sex.

Collaborating institutions collected whole blood in K2EDTA tubes following their own protocols. For TCRbeta analysis, collaborators shipped samples in one of three forms: frozen whole blood, isolated PBMCs, or DNA extracted from either of those sample types. Study-wide conclusions, independent of this receptor: How much clinical and demographic metadata was included differed by source and by participant, and the metadata was provided uncurated.

In the case of this clone: Its antigen remains unidentified. Base qualities are not recorded, but no much larger clone differs from it by a single base.

There are 17 amino acids in the CDR3, from cysteine to phenylalanine inclusive. The only DNA kept is the CDR3, 51 bases in frame from the first base. V and J are trimmed by 3 bases and 8 bases, and the gene matches miss 10 bases of the junction. Based on the germline V gene (reference sequence), the CDR1 and CDR2 sequences are LNHDA and SQIVND. TCRbeta CDR3 regions were amplified from genomic DNA by means of the immunoSEQ Assay, a bias-controlled multiplex PCR. The original pipeline was this. Within the assay, amplification of reference gene primers was used to estimate how many nucleated cells each sample contained. To quantify the absolute abundance of each unique TCRbeta CDR3 rearrangement, sequence reads were collapsed and filtered. Productive Simpson clonality was computed per sample as the square root of Simpson's diversity index over productive rearrangements. Imported from immuneACCESS, the table was reduced by TCRdb to in-frame sequences with V and J called. These copies leave out some clones; in studies compared against another copy, an unresolved V gene accounts for under half, and the cause of the remainder is not known. The V and J calls and clone size come from that table; D and trimming were worked out from the DNA. The sample records under 55,000 clones, 70% to 85% of which are singletons. 13% to 15% of the sample comes from the top ten.

This TCR was recovered from a human donor in a cohort sampled during active COVID-19. The chain is encoded by TRBV19 joined to TRBJ2-1, with TRBD2 identical over 13 junction bases. The sample was peripheral blood. The CDR3 here reads CASSIGTSGKRPYEQFF. The sequenced DNA is TGTGCCAGTAGTATCGGGACTAGCGGGAAGAGGCCCTATGAGCAGTTCTTC. Reference TRBV19 and TRBJ2-1 genes cover what lies past the CDR3, so the full variable domain is DGGITQSPKYLFRKEGQNVTLSCEQNLNHDAMYWYRQDPGQGLRLIYYSQIVNDFQKGDIAEGYSVSREKKESFPLTVTSAQKNPTAFYLCASSIGTSGKRPYEQFFGPGTRLTVL.